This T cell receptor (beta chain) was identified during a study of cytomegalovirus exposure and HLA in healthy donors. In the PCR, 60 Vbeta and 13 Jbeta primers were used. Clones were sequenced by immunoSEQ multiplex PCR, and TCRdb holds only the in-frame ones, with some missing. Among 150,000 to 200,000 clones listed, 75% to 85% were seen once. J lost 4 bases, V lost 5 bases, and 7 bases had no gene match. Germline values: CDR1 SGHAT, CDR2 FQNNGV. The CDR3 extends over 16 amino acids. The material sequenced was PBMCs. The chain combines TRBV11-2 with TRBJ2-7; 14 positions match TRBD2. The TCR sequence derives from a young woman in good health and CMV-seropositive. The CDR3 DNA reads TGTGCCAGCAGCCGCTTAGGGACTAGCGGGAGTTACGAGCAGTACTTC. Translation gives CASSRLGTSGSYEQYF.